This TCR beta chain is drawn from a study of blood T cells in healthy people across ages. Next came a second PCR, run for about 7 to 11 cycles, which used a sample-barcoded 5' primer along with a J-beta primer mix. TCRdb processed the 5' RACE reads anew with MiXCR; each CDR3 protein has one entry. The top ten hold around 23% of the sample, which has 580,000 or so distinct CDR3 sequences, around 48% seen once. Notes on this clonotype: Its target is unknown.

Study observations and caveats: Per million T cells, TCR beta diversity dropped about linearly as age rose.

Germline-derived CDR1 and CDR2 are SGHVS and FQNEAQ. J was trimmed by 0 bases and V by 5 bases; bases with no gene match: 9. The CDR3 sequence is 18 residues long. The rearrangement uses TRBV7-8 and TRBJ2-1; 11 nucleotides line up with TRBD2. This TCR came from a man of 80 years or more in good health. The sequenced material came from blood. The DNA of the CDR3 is TGTGCCAGCAGCCTTCGTAGCGGGGGGGCCTACTCCTACAATGAGCAGTTCTTC. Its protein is CASSLRSGGAYSYNEQFF.